This T cell receptor beta chain came from a study of HIV-infected patients and healthy controls. By proportion, this clonotype is medium-sized. Its antigen is as yet unknown. This CDR3 is 15 amino acids long. Losses at the gene ends were 0 bases for V and 6 bases for J; bases not matched to a gene: 4. CDR1 and CDR2 (germline): DFQATT, SNEGSKA (reference sequence). Whole blood was used without fractionation, so all unsorted peripheral T cells were included. Peripheral blood, roughly 2.5 ml, was drawn for RNA extraction. Findings and limits, study-wide: MAIT alpha-chain CDR3s were frequent in healthy controls, depleted in HIV+. Compared with controls, mean Gini indices were significantly raised in HIV-infected repertoires, possibly indicating oligoclonality.

Reverse transcription used roughly 450 ng RNA and constant-region primers for alpha and beta. Separate chain-specific third strand synthesis with multiplexing indices produced the alpha and beta libraries. Each molecule carried a 12-nucleotide identifier made of two joined random hexamers added before amplification. TCRdb recomputed calls from the 5' RACE reads with MiXCR, one row per CDR3 protein. In the table there are around 20,000 distinct CDR3 sequences, around 8.2% of which are singletons. The clonotype was recovered from an adult in good health. The chain recombines TRBV20-1 with TRBJ2-7, with TRBD2 matching 14 bases. Material for sequencing was blood. This CDR3 is CSAREPGLAGVEQYF. The CDR3, as DNA: TGCAGTGCTAGAGAACCGGGACTAGCGGGAGTCGAGCAGTACTTC.